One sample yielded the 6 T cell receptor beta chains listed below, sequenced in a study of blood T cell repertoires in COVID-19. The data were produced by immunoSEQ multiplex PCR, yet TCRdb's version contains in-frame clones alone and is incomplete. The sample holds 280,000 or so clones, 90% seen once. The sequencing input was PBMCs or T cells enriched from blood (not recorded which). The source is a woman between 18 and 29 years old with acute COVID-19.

The CDR3 DNA is TGTGCCAGCAGGGAGGCCGGGACAGGGGACTATGGCTACACCTTC. Its protein product is CASREAGTGDYGYTF. V is TRBV6-5 and J is TRBJ1-2; 10 bases agree with TRBD1. The germline V gene encodes CDR1 MNHEY and CDR2 SVGAGI. This CDR3 contains 15 residues. V dropped 6 bases and J dropped 3; count of bases not matched to a gene: 7.

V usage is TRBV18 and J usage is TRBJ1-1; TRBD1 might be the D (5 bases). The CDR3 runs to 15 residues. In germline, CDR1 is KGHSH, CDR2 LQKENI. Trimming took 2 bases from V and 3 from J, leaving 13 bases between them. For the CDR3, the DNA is TGTGCCAGCTCACCAGGGGGAGGGAGCGACACTGAAGCTTTCTTT. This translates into CASSPGGGSDTEAFF.

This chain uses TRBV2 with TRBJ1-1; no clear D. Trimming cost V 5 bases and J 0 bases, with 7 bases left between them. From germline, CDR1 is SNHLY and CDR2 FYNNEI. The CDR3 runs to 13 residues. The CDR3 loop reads CASSRDVNTEAFF. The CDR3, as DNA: TGTGCCAGCAGTAGAGATGTGAACACTGAAGCTTTCTTT.

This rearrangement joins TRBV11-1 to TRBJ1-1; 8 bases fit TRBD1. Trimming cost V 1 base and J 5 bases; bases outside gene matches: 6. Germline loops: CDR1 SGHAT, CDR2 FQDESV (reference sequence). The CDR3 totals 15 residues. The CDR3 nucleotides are TGTGCCAGCAGCTTAGGCCAGGGGGCTAGAACTGAAGCTTTCTTT. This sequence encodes CASSLGQGARTEAFF.

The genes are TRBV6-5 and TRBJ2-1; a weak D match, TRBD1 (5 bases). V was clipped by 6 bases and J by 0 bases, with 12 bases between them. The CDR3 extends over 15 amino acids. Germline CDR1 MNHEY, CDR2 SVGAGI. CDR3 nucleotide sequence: TGTGCCAGCAGCGCCGACAGAAGCTCCTACAATGAGCAGTTCTTC. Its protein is CASSADRSSYNEQFF.

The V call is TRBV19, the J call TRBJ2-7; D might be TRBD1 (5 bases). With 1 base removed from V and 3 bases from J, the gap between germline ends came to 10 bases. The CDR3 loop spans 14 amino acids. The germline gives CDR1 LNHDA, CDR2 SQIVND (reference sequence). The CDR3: CASSIARQSYEQYF. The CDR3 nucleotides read TGTGCCAGTAGTATAGCGCGACAGAGCTACGAGCAGTACTTC.